This T cell receptor (beta chain) was sequenced for a study of cytomegalovirus exposure and HLA in healthy donors. Findings of the study overall: The study recorded 150 to 200 TCR beta chains that were cytomegalovirus-associated. Sequencing depth across donors, presence/absence analyses assumed, was roughly uniform.

PCR employed 60 Vbeta and 13 Jbeta primers. Libraries were prepared by immunoSEQ multiplex PCR; TCRdb keeps only in-frame clonotypes and omits some of them. The sample contains 95,000 to 150,000 clones, around three quarters of which appear only once. Trimming shortened V by 4 bases and J by 0 bases, and 22 bases separated the two germline ends. Per the germline V gene, CDR1 is SGDLS and CDR2 is YYNGEE. The CDR3 runs to 19 residues. All the people who gave samples were healthy bone marrow donors. As concerns this clone: Its antigen is undetermined.

The specimen sequenced was PBMCs. The TCR was taken from a woman aged 40 to 55 in good health and CMV-seropositive. The V gene is TRBV9, the J gene TRBJ1-4; D remains ambiguous. The CDR3 DNA reads as TGTGCCAGCAGCTTCATTACGGCGGGCCCGCCAACAACTAATGAAAAACTGTTTTTT. As protein: CASSFITAGPPTTNEKLFF.